One sample yielded the 7 T cell receptor beta chains listed below, sequenced in a study of blood T cell repertoires in COVID-19. TCRdb's copy holds only in-frame clones and misses some; the assay was immunoSEQ multiplex PCR. This table has some 220,000 clones, 92% appearing once. The sequenced sample consisted of peripheral blood. These receptors originate from a man between 25 and 39 years old with COVID-19, enrolled during active disease.

About this clone itself: Different DNA sequences within this sample yield the same CDR3. The gene calls are TRBV19 and TRBJ2-3, with D possibly TRBD2 on 6 matching bases. CDR3 length equals 14 residues. Trimming stripped 6 bases from V and 2 bases from J, with 12 bases between. Germline V gene lookup returns CDR1 LNHDA and CDR2 SQIVND (reference sequence). CDR3 sequence reads: CASRTGTYTDTQYF. CDR3 nucleotide sequence: TGTGCCAGTAGGACCGGGACTTACACAGATACGCAGTATTTT.

The V and J genes are TRBV3-1 (or the pseudogene TRBV3-2) and TRBJ2-1; D may be TRBD1 (6 bases). Per the germline V gene, CDR1 is LGHDT and CDR2 is YNNKEL (reference sequence). The CDR3 is 19 amino acids. Trimming left V 0 bases short and J 6 bases short, with 24 bases between. In DNA, the CDR3 is TGTGCCAGCAGCCAAGATTATGGGATAGTAGGGGGTAGGGTCAATGAGCAGTTCTTC. Amino acid sequence: CASSQDYGIVGGRVNEQFF.

The V gene is TRBV7-2, the J gene TRBJ2-7; 11 bases fit TRBD2. The CDR3 is 15 residues long. CDR1 SGHTA and CDR2 FQGNSA come from the germline V gene. Trimming took 4 bases from V and 4 from J; bases not matched to a gene: 6. CDR3 residues: CASSSYSGGAYEQYF. The CDR3 DNA sequence: TGTGCCAGCAGCTCCTATAGCGGGGGGGCTTACGAGCAGTACTTC.

This sequence joins TRBV11-1 and TRBJ2-5, with 8 bases aligning to TRBD1. CDR1 SGHAT and CDR2 FQDESV come from the germline V gene (reference sequence). There are 16 residues in the CDR3. With 0 bases clipped from V and 5 bases from J, the junction kept 8 bases outside the gene matches. The chain's CDR3 is CASSLAPTGGRETQYF. Written as DNA, the CDR3 is TGTGCCAGCAGCTTAGCGCCCACAGGGGGGAGGGAGACCCAGTACTTC.

This chain connects TRBV5-1 to TRBJ2-2; 9 bases line up with TRBD2. There are 18 residues in the CDR3. V shed 3 bases and J 9 bases; nucleotides not matched to a gene: 18. Germline V CDR1 and CDR2: SGHRS, YFSETQ. The CDR3 DNA sequence: TGCGCCAGCAGCTGGGGGCCTGGTAGCGGGGGCACCGCCCGGGAGCTGTTTTTT. This codes for CASSWGPGSGGTARELFF.

The chain links TRBV10-3 to TRBJ1-2, with D uncertain. The CDR3 has 14 residues. Trimming removed 4 bases at V and 7 bases at J, with 16 bases between. Germline CDR1 and CDR2: ENHRY and SYGVKD. CDR3 DNA sequence: TGTGCCATCAGTGGAGGGCAGCCCGTGGGTGGCTACACCTTC. Protein product: CAISGGQPVGGYTF.

V is TRBV4-1 and J is TRBJ1-5; D is ambiguous. The V end was cut by 1 base, the J end by 6 bases, with 4 bases between. CDR3 length: 12 amino acids. CDR1 and CDR2 (germline): MGHRA, YSYEKL. CDR3 nucleotides: TGCGCCAGCAGCCAAGCGGGTCAGCCCCAGCATTTT. Residues: CASSQAGQPQHF.